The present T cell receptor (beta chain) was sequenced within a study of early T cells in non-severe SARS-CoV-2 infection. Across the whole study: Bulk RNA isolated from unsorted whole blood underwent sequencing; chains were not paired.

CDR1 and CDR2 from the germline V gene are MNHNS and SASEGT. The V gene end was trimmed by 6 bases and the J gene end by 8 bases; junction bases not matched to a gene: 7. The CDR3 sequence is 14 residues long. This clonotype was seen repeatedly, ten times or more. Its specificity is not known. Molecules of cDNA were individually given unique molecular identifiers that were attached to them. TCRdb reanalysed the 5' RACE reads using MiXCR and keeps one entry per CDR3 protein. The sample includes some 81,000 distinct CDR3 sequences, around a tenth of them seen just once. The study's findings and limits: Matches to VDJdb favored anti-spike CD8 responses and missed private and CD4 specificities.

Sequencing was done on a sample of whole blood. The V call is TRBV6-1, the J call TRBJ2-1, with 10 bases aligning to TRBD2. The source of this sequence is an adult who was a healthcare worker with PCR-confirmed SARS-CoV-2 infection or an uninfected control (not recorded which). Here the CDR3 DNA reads TGTGCCAGCAGCCAATTAAGCGGGAGGGATGAGCAGTTCTTC. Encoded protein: CASSQLSGRDEQFF.